This entry concerns a single T cell receptor (beta chain). Its antigen is unknown. The sample's time point: newly diagnosed GD, antithyroid drugs for less than 3 months. RNA isolated from PBMCs was used to make the TCR library. The data originate from a study of regulatory T cells in long-lasting Graves disease. Study results and limitations: It was peripheral blood alone, not thyroid tissue, that was studied.

HTBI primers from iRepertoire and Arm-PCR of CDR3 regions yielded the TCR beta libraries. TCRdb ran MiXCR on the multiplex PCR reads and lists one entry per CDR3 protein. This sample yields roughly 610,000 distinct CDR3 sequences, of which less than 20% are seen a single time; under 20% belongs to the top ten. With 5 bases clipped from V and 5 bases from J, the junction kept 10 bases outside the gene matches. Germline CDR1 reads SGHAT; CDR2 reads FQNNGV. This CDR3 has 16 amino acids. The data were also submitted as part of a second study, on T cells in Graves' hyperthyroidism and ophthalmopathy.

The TCR comes from a woman between 25 and 40 years old with Graves disease. Sequenced material: peripheral blood mononuclear cells (PBMCs), taken at new diagnosis, from a patient treated with antithyroid drugs. The chain joins TRBV11-2 to TRBJ2-3; TRBD1 matches at 10 bases. CDR3: CASSPIRQGAGDTQYF. CDR3 nucleotide sequence: TGTGCCAGCAGCCCGATCAGACAGGGGGCCGGAGATACGCAGTATTTT.